These 29 T cell receptor beta chains originate from one sample sequenced in a study of identical twins. TCRdb redid the calling of the 5' RACE reads with MiXCR, one entry per CDR3 protein. The data contain approximately 260,000 distinct CDR3 sequences, about 8.5% of them singletons. These same records also appear under a second study, on yellow fever vaccine responses in identical twins.

The specimen was CD8+ T cells sorted from blood. All receptors derive from a woman between 18 and 30 years old in good health.

The chain uses TRBV6-5 and TRBJ2-1; D may be TRBD1 (6 bases). Germline lookup yields CDR1 MNHEY and CDR2 SVGAGI. The CDR3 covers 13 residues. Trimming shortened V by 0 bases and J by 10 bases, and 10 bases separated the two germline ends. CDR3 coding DNA: TGTGCCAGCAGTTACTCGTCCGGGACAGAGCAGTTCTTC. This codes for CASSYSSGTEQFF.

The rearrangement links TRBV9 to TRBJ2-5; 10 positions agree with TRBD1. After removal of 3 bases from V and 9 bases from J, the junction contained 8 bases not matched to a gene. CDR3 length equals 14 residues. The germline gives CDR1 SGDLS, CDR2 YYNGEE. In nucleotides, the CDR3 is TGTGCCAGCAGCGAATCGGACAGGGGGAGGGCCCAGTACTTC. Protein sequence: CASSESDRGRAQYF.

This clonotype was found a few times. J is TRBJ2-7 and V is TRBV12-3 or TRBV12-4; tentative D call: TRBD1 (5 bases). Trimming removed 3 bases from V and 5 bases from J, with 14 bases in between. CDR3 size: 14 residues. The DNA for the CDR3 is TGTGCCAGCAGTTTTTGGGGCCCTGGGGACGAGCAGTACTTC. Translation gives CASSFWGPGDEQYF.

This clonotype was seen only a few times. The chain links TRBV7-2 to TRBJ1-6; no firm D call. The CDR3 has 13 residues. V dropped 1 base and J dropped 8 bases, with 6 bases sitting between them. Per the germline V gene, CDR1 is SGHTA and CDR2 is FQGNSA. DNA of the CDR3: TGTGCCAGCAGCTTAGTGCTCCATTCACCCCTCCACTTT. Translated, it gives CASSLVLHSPLHF.

At least ten counts were recorded for this clonotype. This chain connects TRBV10-3 to TRBJ2-2; D unclear. The germline V gene encodes CDR1 ENHRY and CDR2 SYGVKD. The CDR3 extends over 13 amino acids. Trimming took 7 bases from V and 4 from J, leaving 10 bases between them. The CDR3 spells CAITKETTGELFF. The CDR3 DNA is TGTGCCATCACAAAGGAGACCACCGGGGAGCTGTTTTTT.

The sample holds many counts of this clonotype. The chain uses TRBV12-3 or TRBV12-4 and TRBJ2-3; possible D gene TRBD1, 5 bases. Trimming shortened V by 4 bases and J by 0 bases, and 8 bases separated the two germline ends. CDR3 length: 14 residues. The CDR3 DNA is TGTGCCAGCAGTTGGCAGGGAAGCACAGATACGCAGTATTTT. Its translation: CASSWQGSTDTQYF.

This clonotype was counted many times. V and J are TRBV20-1 and TRBJ1-4; D perhaps matches TRBD1 (5 bases). CDR1 and CDR2 from the germline V gene are DFQATT and SNEGSKA (reference sequence). The V and J ends lost 0 bases and 0 bases respectively, with 11 bases between them. The CDR3 sequence is 16 residues long. The CDR3 nucleotides read TGCAGTGCTAGAGATCGCAGGGATGCAACTAATGAAAAACTGTTTTTT. Amino acid sequence: CSARDRRDATNEKLFF.

This clonotype was observed a few times. The rearrangement links TRBV4-1 to TRBJ2-1, with D hard to call. V lost 1 base to trimming and J lost 2 bases, with 12 bases between them. The germline V gene has CDR1 MGHRA and CDR2 YSYEKL. This CDR3 region has 16 residues. The CDR3 nucleotides are TGCGCCAGCAGCCAAGTAATTGAGCAGCCCTACAATGAGCAGTTCTTC. Protein product: CASSQVIEQPYNEQFF.

This chain connects TRBV29-1 to TRBJ1-2; a possible D gene is TRBD1 (5 bases). This CDR3 region has 13 residues. Trimming removed 4 bases from V and 8 bases from J, with 17 bases in between. CDR1 and CDR2 (germline): SQVTM, ANQGSEA. CDR3: CSVVGTAAWGYTF. In nucleotides, the CDR3 is TGCAGCGTTGTTGGGACGGCAGCTTGGGGCTACACCTTC.

The rearrangement links TRBV27 to TRBJ2-1; D unclear. CDR3 length equals 14 residues. V gave up 3 bases and J gave up 4 bases, with 10 bases separating them. The germline CDR1 and CDR2 sequences are MNHEY and SMNVEV (reference sequence). The CDR3 sequence: CASSLSRFYNEQFF. CDR3 coding DNA: TGTGCCAGCAGTTTGTCCCGGTTTTACAATGAGCAGTTCTTC.

The chain is built from TRBV14 and TRBJ2-1; possible D gene TRBD2, 5 bases. Germline lookup yields CDR1 SGHDN and CDR2 FVKESK. Between the trimmed V and J ends, which lost 6 bases and 9 bases, there was a span of 21 bases. This CDR3 is 15 amino acids long. The CDR3 loop is CASSQRARAFGEQFF. In nucleotides, the CDR3 is TGTGCCAGCAGTCAAAGGGCGAGGGCTTTCGGTGAGCAGTTCTTC.

In this sample, this clonotype turned up many times. The V gene is TRBV5-1, the J gene TRBJ2-3; maybe TRBD2 (6 bases). The CDR3 is 14 amino acids. V was cut by 3 bases and J by 6 bases, with 14 bases left in between. Germline CDR1 reads SGHRS; CDR2 reads YFSETQ. The CDR3 DNA is TGCGCCAGCAGCTCACCGACTAGGATGGATACGCAGTATTTT. Its protein product is CASSSPTRMDTQYF.

The V and J genes are TRBV20-1 and TRBJ2-5, with TRBD2 identical over 15 bases. After removal of 5 bases from V and 5 bases from J, the junction contained 9 bases not matched to a gene. CDR1 is DFQATT, CDR2 SNEGSKA, per germline (reference sequence). CDR3 length: 16 residues. The CDR3 loop is CSAYRTSGGAVETQYF. The CDR3 bases are TGCAGTGCTTACAGGACTAGCGGGGGGGCCGTGGAGACCCAGTACTTC.

The chain couples TRBV12-3 or TRBV12-4 to TRBJ2-3, with 9 positions matching TRBD2. V was pared by 6 bases and J by 6 bases, with 19 bases of the junction left unmatched. This CDR3 comprises 18 residues. The DNA for the CDR3 is TGTGCCAGCAGAGGGACTAGCTGGGGGGCCATCGTAACGGATACGCAGTATTTT. As protein: CASRGTSWGAIVTDTQYF.

This clonotype appeared many times. The V gene is TRBV24-1, the J gene TRBJ2-1; D ambiguous. CDR3 length: 13 residues. Deletions cut 7 bases from V and 0 bases from J, with 6 bases between. The germline V gene encodes CDR1 KGHDR and CDR2 SFDVKD. CDR3 DNA: TGTGCCACCAGGTCGAGCTCCTACAATGAGCAGTTCTTC. Its translation: CATRSSSYNEQFF.

This clonotype was detected many times. V usage is TRBV20-1 and J usage is TRBJ2-5; D ambiguous. CDR3 size: 12 residues. The V end lost 0 bases, the J end lost 5 bases, and 7 bases lay between the germline ends. The germline V gene has CDR1 DFQATT and CDR2 SNEGSKA (reference sequence). CDR3 loop: CSARDEVETQYF. In DNA form, the CDR3 reads TGCAGTGCTAGAGATGAGGTCGAGACCCAGTACTTC.

The table lists this clonotype with many counts. The V gene is TRBV6-1, the J gene TRBJ2-7; 8 bases map to TRBD1. CDR3 length: 14 residues. CDR1 is MNHNS and CDR2 is SASEGT in the germline V gene. J was trimmed by 4 bases and V by 1 base; bases with no gene match: 3. The DNA for the CDR3 is TGTGCCAGCAGTGAAGGGACAGGGATGTACGAGCAGTACTTC. Encoded protein: CASSEGTGMYEQYF.

The chain uses TRBV9 and TRBJ2-1; TRBD2 might be the D (6 bases). V was shortened by 3 bases and J by 3 bases, with 10 bases between the two germline ends. The CDR3 length is 14 residues. In germline, CDR1 is SGDLS, CDR2 YYNGEE. In DNA, the CDR3 is TGTGCCAGCAGCGGTCCGGGACTCTACAATGAGCAGTTCTTC. As protein: CASSGPGLYNEQFF.

This clonotype was recorded many times. This chain joins TRBV6-2 or TRBV6-3 and TRBJ2-1, with D hard to call. Germline V CDR1 and CDR2: MNHEY, SVGEGT. This CDR3 is 17 amino acids long. Trimming removed 0 bases from V and 0 bases from J, with 12 bases in between. The DNA for the CDR3 is TGTGCCAGCAGTTACTCGGAGCGCGATGGCTCCTACAATGAGCAGTTCTTC. Encoded protein: CASSYSERDGSYNEQFF.

This clonotype was counted a few times. J is TRBJ2-5 and V is TRBV9; 7 bases map to TRBD1. CDR1 is SGDLS, CDR2 YYNGEE, per germline. The CDR3 consists of 13 residues. V lost 4 bases to trimming and J lost 5 bases; unmatched junction nucleotides: 5. As DNA, the CDR3 is TGTGCCAGCAGCAGGGGGACAGAGGAGACCCAGTACTTC. Translating it yields CASSRGTEETQYF.

This clonotype has a handful of counts. V and J are TRBV4-1 and TRBJ2-7, with 10 positions matching TRBD1. Germline V lookup: CDR1 MGHRA, CDR2 YSYEKL. The V gene end was trimmed by 1 base and the J gene end by 6 bases; junction bases not matched to a gene: 9. The CDR3 is 16 residues long. The CDR3 nucleotides read TGCGCCAGCAGCCAAGTAGCCGGGACAGGGGTTCCCGAGCAGTACTTC. Translated, it gives CASSQVAGTGVPEQYF.

This clonotype was picked up a small number of times. The chain couples TRBV7-8 to TRBJ2-7; D tentatively reads TRBD1 or TRBD2 (6 bases each). This CDR3 spans 14 amino acids. The V gene lost 8 bases and the J gene lost 2 bases, with 16 bases spanning the gap. CDR1 and CDR2 (germline): SGHVS, FQNEAQ. The CDR3 is CASGAAGTTYEQYF. CDR3 DNA sequence: TGTGCCAGCGGGGCGGCGGGGACAACCTACGAGCAGTACTTC.

The chain combines TRBV6-2 or TRBV6-3 with TRBJ2-3; TRBD2 matches 12 bases. CDR1 and CDR2 (germline): MNHEY, SVGEGT. V lost 0 bases, J lost 6 bases, and 10 bases stayed unmatched. The CDR3 sequence is 18 residues long. CDR3 sequence (DNA): TGTGCCAGCAGTTACTCCCGCTCTAGCGGGAGGGCCAGCGATACGCAGTATTTT. Its protein product is CASSYSRSSGRASDTQYF.

The chain uses TRBV29-1 and TRBJ2-5; D possibly uses TRBD1 or TRBD2 (5 bases each). Germline V gives CDR1 SQVTM, CDR2 ANQGSEA. Trimming removed 1 base at V and 7 bases at J, with 13 bases between. The CDR3 runs to 13 residues. The CDR3 here is CSVEVIARGTQYF. CDR3 DNA: TGCAGCGTTGAAGTAATAGCGAGGGGGACCCAGTACTTC.

The chain uses TRBV7-9 and TRBJ2-4, with 9 bases that match TRBD2. The V gene's germline CDR1 is SEHNR and CDR2 FQNEAQ (reference sequence). With 2 bases clipped from V and 13 bases from J, the junction kept 3 bases outside the gene matches. The CDR3 is 12 residues long. The CDR3 sequence is CASSLPSGDQYF. The CDR3 DNA reads as TGTGCCAGCAGCTTACCTAGCGGGGACCAGTACTTC. The complete variable domain, with remaining parts taken from reference TRBV7-9 and TRBJ2-4, reads DTGVSQNPRHKITKRGQNVTFRCDPISEHNRLYWYRQTLGQGPEFLTYFQNEAQLEKSRLLSDRFSAERPKGSFSTLEIQRTEQGDSAMYLCASSLPSGDQYFGAGTRLSVL.

The chain employs TRBV3-1 and TRBJ2-1; TRBD1 matches 10 bases. The V and J ends lost 0 bases and 6 bases, in that order; junction bases with no gene match: 11. Germline V gene sequence: CDR1 LGHDT, CDR2 YNNKEL (reference sequence). This CDR3 has 18 residues. The chain's CDR3 is CASSQEGVGQGTPNEQFF. Here the CDR3 DNA reads TGTGCCAGCAGCCAAGAAGGGGTGGGACAGGGGACACCCAATGAGCAGTTCTTC.

The gene calls are TRBV6-2 or TRBV6-3 and TRBJ2-7; the D gene is possibly TRBD1 (6 bases). Looked up from germline, CDR1 is MNHEY and CDR2 is SVGEGT. Trimming took 4 bases from V and 4 from J, leaving 14 bases between them. The CDR3 loop spans 14 amino acids. DNA of the CDR3: TGTGCCAGCAGTTTGGAGGACAGACAATACGAGCAGTACTTC. This codes for CASSLEDRQYEQYF.

This chain links TRBV7-2 with TRBJ2-1; tentative D call: TRBD1 (6 bases). Germline V gene lookup returns CDR1 SGHTA and CDR2 FQGNSA. V was trimmed by 6 bases and J by 5 bases, leaving 17 bases between them. This CDR3 has 15 amino acids. CDR3 DNA sequence: TGTGCCAGCAGTCCTAGGGGTCCAGGGGACAATGAGCAGTTCTTC. Amino acids: CASSPRGPGDNEQFF.

This chain uses TRBV28 with TRBJ2-5; 10 nucleotides match TRBD1. Losses at the gene ends were 4 bases for V and 4 bases for J; bases not matched to a gene: 3. Germline CDR1 reads MDHEN; CDR2 reads SYDVKM. The CDR3 contains 14 residues. The CDR3 sequence: CASSSTGGAETQYF. CDR3 nucleotide sequence: TGTGCCAGCAGTTCGACAGGGGGCGCAGAGACCCAGTACTTC.